This paragraph covers one TCR beta chain sequence. The antigen remains unidentified. PCR involved 60 Vbeta and 13 Jbeta primers. Assay used: immunoSEQ multiplex PCR; TCRdb lists only in-frame clones, some missing. Of under 150,000 clones listed, around 80% were seen once; the top ten hold around 3.5%. The CDR3 has 16 amino acids. Germline CDR1 is SEHNR and CDR2 is FQNEAQ (reference sequence). The J segment lost 5 bases and the V segment lost 5 bases, leaving 8 bases of the junction unmatched. This sample was included in a study of cytomegalovirus exposure and HLA in healthy donors. Study-wide points: Several V segments, TRBV6-2 and TRBV6-3 among them, could not be told apart and were dropped. While the bulk of TCR sequences proved rare, some public TCRs turned up in many donors.

The V and J genes are TRBV7-9 and TRBJ2-2; 10 bases line up with TRBD2. Sequenced input: PBMCs. The TCR was taken from a young man in good health and CMV-seronegative. CDR3 coding DNA: TGTGCCAGCAGCCGGCTAGCGGGAGAGGGGACCGGGGAGCTGTTTTTT. Protein product: CASSRLAGEGTGELFF.